Listed below are T cell receptor beta chains from one sample, sequenced in a study of blood T cell repertoires in COVID-19. Here immunoSEQ multiplex PCR was the method, and the copy in TCRdb shows in-frame clones only, minus some. The sample consists of some 41,000 clones, 90% to 95% of them appearing once. Specimen: peripheral blood. The receptors come from a woman aged 25 to 39 in a cohort sampled during active COVID-19. Each CDR3 is given with its conserved first and last residue. A D gene is named only where the DNA matches it firmly. Clone size is stated in some rows and not others, as once, few, many or a class when expanded.

V	D	size	J	DNA	CDR3
TRBV9	-	-	TRBJ2-7	TGTGCCAGCAGCGCCGGGGGTGGAGTCCTCTCCTACGAGCAGTACTTC	CASSAGGGVLSYEQYF
TRBV3-1/TRBV3-2	TRBD1	-	TRBJ2-1	TGTGCCAGCAGACAGGGGCGCGGGTCCTACAATGAGCAGTTCTTC	CASRQGRGSYNEQFF
TRBV5-1	TRBD2	-	TRBJ2-3	TGCGCCAGCACGGGCCTAGCGGGAGTCTTGGGAGATACGCAGTATTTT	CASTGLAGVLGDTQYF
TRBV7-7	TRBD2	-	TRBJ2-5	TGTGCTAGCATCCTGGCGGGACTAGCGGGAGGAGGAGAGACCCAGTACTTC	CASILAGLAGGGETQYF
TRBV27	TRBD1	-	TRBJ2-3	TGTGCCAGCAGCCAATACTATACAGGGGACGGAACAGATACGCAGTATTTT	CASSQYYTGDGTDTQYF
TRBV3-1/TRBV3-2	TRBD2	-	TRBJ2-1	TGTGCCAGCAGCCAGCCCCTAGCGGGAGGCTACAATGAGCAGTTCTTC	CASSQPLAGGYNEQFF
TRBV28	-	-	TRBJ2-3	TGTGCCATCACCGGACATCCCACAGATACGCAGTATTTT	CAITGHPTDTQYF
TRBV19	-	-	TRBJ2-1	TGTGCCAGTAGTACCCGACAGGGGAGGGGTTACAATGAGCAGTTCTTC	CASSTRQGRGYNEQFF
TRBV7-9	-	-	TRBJ1-6	TGTGCCAGCAGCTTAGGCGGCGGGGGGAGTGGCTCACCCCTCCACTTT	CASSLGGGGSGSPLHF
TRBV9	TRBD2	-	TRBJ2-1	TGTGCCAGCAGCCTGGCGGGAGAGCCCTACAATGAGCAGTTCTTC	CASSLAGEPYNEQFF
TRBV7-9	-	-	TRBJ2-3	TGTGCCAGCAGGGCAAACCCAGATACGCAGTATTTT	CASRANPDTQYF
TRBV12-3/TRBV12-4	-	once	TRBJ2-5	TGTGCCAGCAATGTAGACAGCCAAGAGACCCAGTACTTC	CASNVDSQETQYF
TRBV28	-	-	TRBJ2-5	TGTGCCAGCAGTTTATTGGGCAGACAAGAGACCCAGTACTTC	CASSLLGRQETQYF
TRBV9	TRBD1	-	TRBJ1-2	TGTGCCAGCAGCGCAACCAGGGGGCGGGAATATGGCTACACCTTC	CASSATRGREYGYTF
TRBV2	TRBD2	-	TRBJ2-1	TGTGCCAGCAAACCCTTGGGGGGGGAGAACAATGAGCAGTTCTTC	CASKPLGGENNEQFF